Sequencing of this T cell receptor beta chain was carried out in a study of post-analysis software for immune sequencing data. This CDR3 region has 14 residues. CDR1 is SGHTA and CDR2 is FQGNSA in the germline V gene. The trim removed 8 bases at V and 6 bases at J, leaving 12 bases unmatched. Remarks on this clonotype: Its target is not known.

cDNA libraries of TCR beta carried unique molecular identifiers. TCRdb re-derived calls from the PCR reads in MiXCR, one entry per CDR3 protein. This sample yields about 200,000 distinct CDR3 sequences, of which 25% to 30% are seen a single time; 3.4% belongs to the top ten. Notes on the study in general: Several TRBV segments (TRBV5-6, TRBV5-1 and TRBV20-1 among them) occurred more frequently in patients than in controls.

This receptor was taken from a girl between 2 and 17 years old with multiple sclerosis. Input material: blood. This chain joins TRBV7-2 and TRBJ1-2; 7 bases fit TRBD1. CDR3 DNA sequence: TGTGCCAGCGGCCGGATGGAGGGGGCGGATGGCTACACCTTC. It specifies CASGRMEGADGYTF.